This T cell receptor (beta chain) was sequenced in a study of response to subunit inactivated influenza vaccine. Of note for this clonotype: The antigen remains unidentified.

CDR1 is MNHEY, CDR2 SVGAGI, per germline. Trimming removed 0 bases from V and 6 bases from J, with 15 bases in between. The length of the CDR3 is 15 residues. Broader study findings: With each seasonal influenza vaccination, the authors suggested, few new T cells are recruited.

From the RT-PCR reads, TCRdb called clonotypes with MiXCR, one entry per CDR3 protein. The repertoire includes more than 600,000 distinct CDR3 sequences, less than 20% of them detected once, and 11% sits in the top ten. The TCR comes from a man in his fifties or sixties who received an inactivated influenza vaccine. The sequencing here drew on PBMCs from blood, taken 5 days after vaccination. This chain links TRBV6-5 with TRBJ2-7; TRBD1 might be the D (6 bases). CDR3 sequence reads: CASSYSTGMGSEQYF. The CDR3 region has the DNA TGTGCCAGCAGTTACTCAACAGGGATGGGTAGCGAGCAGTACTTC.